This TCR beta chain was recorded in a study of blood T cells in healthy people across ages. Study as a whole: For every two T cells, template switching captured about one barcoded beta molecule.

The study, taken as a whole, reports: Diversity figures derived from one million T cells were judged to underestimate the true value.

The CDR3 extends over 19 amino acids. The V gene lost 2 bases and the J gene lost 1 base, with 21 bases spanning the gap. A second PCR of 7 to 11 cycles used a sample-barcoded 5' primer and a J-beta primer mix. Tagging of each cDNA molecule was performed by a template-switch adaptor with 12 random nucleotides. One entry per CDR3 protein results from TCRdb running MiXCR on the 5' RACE reads. The sample holds around 1,100,000 distinct CDR3 sequences; around two fifths are singletons and the top ten take about 12%. Worth noting for this clonotype: Its antigen is still unknown.

The clonotype originates from a man between 18 and 35 years old in good health. Material for sequencing was blood. The rearrangement links TRBV12-3 or TRBV12-4 to TRBJ2-4, with D perhaps TRBD2 (6 bases). In DNA form, the CDR3 reads TGTGCCAGCAGTTTAACATCTGTGTCCTGGGACTTGGCCAAAAACATTCAGTACTTC. Amino acid sequence: CASSLTSVSWDLAKNIQYF.